A selection of T cell receptor beta chains follows, all from one sample in a study of CD8 T cells in Susac syndrome. Each CDR3 protein is one row after TCRdb ran MiXCR on the immunoSEQ multiplex PCR reads. The profile shows roughly 300,000 distinct CDR3 sequences, about 85% of them singletons. The source material was CD8+ T cells from PBMCs. These receptors were collected from a human donor with multiple sclerosis. Each CDR3 is given with its conserved first and last residue. A D gene is named only where the DNA matches it firmly. Rows give clone size only sometimes, using once, few, many, or a class for an expanded clone.

abundance	v_gene	j_gene	d_gene	CDR3nt	CDR3aa
few	TRBV6-6	TRBJ2-7	TRBD1	TGTGCCAGCAGTTCTCGGGACAGGGCCTACGAGCAGTACTTC	CASSSRDRAYEQYF
-	TRBV3-1	TRBJ2-3	TRBD2	TGTGCCAGCAGCCCCTCGTTGAGCGGGAAGGGGACAGATACGCAGTATTTT	CASSPSLSGKGTDTQYF
-	TRBV19	TRBJ1-2	-	TGTGCCAGTAGACCGCCATGGGGCGGTAGAGCGCACCCTCTTAACTATGGCTACACCTTC	CASRPPWGGRAHPLNYGYTF
-	TRBV5-6	TRBJ2-1	TRBD2	TGTGCCAGTCAAGCGGGGACCTACAATGAGCAGTTCTTC	CASQAGTYNEQFF
-	TRBV12-3/TRBV12-4	TRBJ2-3	-	TGTGCCAGCGGTGAAGGGGGAGATACGCAGTATTTT	CASGEGGDTQYF
-	TRBV7-2	TRBJ1-1	-	TGTGCCAGCAGCCAGAGGGGTGAGAGGGGCACTGAAGCTTTCTTT	CASSQRGERGTEAFF
once	TRBV27	TRBJ2-5	-	TGTGCCAGCAGTTTAGGTAGGGGAAAGACCCAGTACTTC	CASSLGRGKTQYF
-	TRBV5-4	TRBJ1-2	TRBD1	TGTGCCAGCAGCTTGTATAGGGACAGGGGCGATGGCTACACCTTC	CASSLYRDRGDGYTF
-	TRBV3-1	TRBJ2-7	TRBD2	TGTGCCAGCAGCCGTCGGACTAGCGGGAGATGGGAGCAGTACTTC	CASSRRTSGRWEQYF
-	TRBV5-1	TRBJ2-2	-	-	CASLGAPAPGSCFF
-	TRBV28	TRBJ1-2	TRBD1	TGTGCCAGCAGTCCCCAGGGGGCGTCTGGCTACACCTTC	CASSPQGASGYTF
-	TRBV30	TRBJ1-5	TRBD1	TGTGCCTGGGGACAGGGGAATCAGCCCCAGCATTTT	CAWGQGNQPQHF
few	TRBV27	TRBJ1-2	-	TGTGCCAGCAGTTCGCGGGACGGTAGATATGGCTACACCTTC	CASSSRDGRYGYTF
-	TRBV5-4	TRBJ2-2	-	TGTGCCAGCAGCTTGGGGCACCGCCTCCATATGAACACCGGGGAGCTGTTTTTT	CASSLGHRLHMNTGELFF
-	TRBV30	TRBJ1-5	-	TGTGCCTGGAGATTAAAGGGGCCATCCCAGCCCCAGCATTTT	CAWRLKGPSQPQHF
-	TRBV27	TRBJ2-7	-	TGTGCCAGCAGTTTCGGCCCCTTGGGGAGCTACGAGCAGTACTTC	CASSFGPLGSYEQYF
-	TRBV4-1	TRBJ2-7	TRBD1	TGCGCCTTCGGCAGGGGGCACTACGAGCAGTACTTC	CAFGRGHYEQYF
-	TRBV20-1	TRBJ2-3	-	TGCAGTGCTAGCGGGGACACAGATACGCAGTATTTT	CSASGDTDTQYF
-	TRBV4-1	TRBJ1-1	-	TGCGCCAGCAGCCAGGTGAACACTGAAGCTTTCTTT	CASSQVNTEAFF
-	TRBV27	TRBJ1-1	-	TGTGCCAGTCGTGGGGGGTCGAACACTGAAGCTTTCTTT	CASRGGSNTEAFF
-	TRBV27	TRBJ1-1	-	TGTGCCAGCAGTTGGCGGATGAACACTGAAGCTTTCTTT	CASSWRMNTEAFF
-	TRBV6-5	TRBJ1-1	TRBD1	TGTGCCAGCAGTTACCAGACAGGGGGACCTGAAGCTTTCTTT	CASSYQTGGPEAFF
-	TRBV5-4	TRBJ2-7	-	TGTGCCAGCAGCTTGGAAAGGGCCTACGAGCAGTACTTC	CASSLERAYEQYF
-	TRBV30	TRBJ2-7	TRBD2	TGTGCCTGGAACCCCGTCGGGGCGGGAGGGCACTACTTC	CAWNPVGAGGHYF
-	TRBV19	TRBJ1-2	TRBD1	TGTGCCAGTACCGCTGACAGGGTGGGCCATGGCTACACCTTC	CASTADRVGHGYTF
-	TRBV18	TRBJ1-1	-	TGTGCCAGCTCACCACCGGGGTCCGGGACTGAAGCTTTCTTT	CASSPPGSGTEAFF
-	TRBV28	TRBJ2-7	-	TGTGCCAGCAGTCCGACCCGGGTAGGATCCGACGAGCAGTACTTC	CASSPTRVGSDEQYF
-	TRBV3-1	TRBJ2-2	-	TGTGCCAGCAGCCACCGGGACCGCGGCACCGGGGAGCTGTTTTTT	CASSHRDRGTGELFF
-	TRBV27	TRBJ1-1	-	TGTGCCAGCAGTCCCCTGGCTGACATCGCGACTGAAGCTTTCTTT	CASSPLADIATEAFF
-	TRBV28	TRBJ1-1	-	TGTGCCAGCAGTGACATCCTCCTGGGGAGCCAACTCACTGAAGCTTTCTTT	CASSDILLGSQLTEAFF
few	TRBV7-9	TRBJ1-2	-	TGTGCCAGCAGCTTGGGGGGGAGTTTCTATGGCTACACCTTC	CASSLGGSFYGYTF
once	TRBV18	TRBJ1-1	-	TGTGCCAGCTCACCAGGAGGTTTGGACACTGAAGCTTTCTTT	CASSPGGLDTEAFF
-	TRBV19	TRBJ2-1	-	TGTGCCAGTAGTAGGGATAACAATGAGCAGTTCTTC	CASSRDNNEQFF
-	TRBV28	TRBJ1-5	-	TGTGCCAGCAGGTGGGGGCAGGACTTAGGTCCCCAGCATTTT	CASRWGQDLGPQHF
-	TRBV6-1	TRBJ2-1	-	TGTGCCAGCAGTCGGGCGGGGGACAGCTTGTACAATGAGCAGTTCTTC	CASSRAGDSLYNEQFF
-	TRBV7-9	TRBJ2-2	TRBD1	TGTGCCAGCAGCTTAGAGGGGGACAGGACCGGGGAGCTGTTTTTT	CASSLEGDRTGELFF
-	TRBV4-2	TRBJ1-3	-	TGTGCCAGCAGCCAGGGATGGGAGAAGACTGGAAACACCATATATTTT	CASSQGWEKTGNTIYF
-	TRBV7-9	TRBJ2-6	-	TGTGCCAGCAGTCCCCCAATTAGCTCTGGGGCCAACGTCCTGACTTTC	CASSPPISSGANVLTF
-	TRBV28	TRBJ1-1	TRBD1	TGTGCCAGCAGTCCCAGCTACAGGGGTGCGACTGAAGCTTTCTTT	CASSPSYRGATEAFF
-	TRBV20-1	TRBJ1-1	-	TGCAGTGCTAGTCACGCAAGGGACCGACGCACTGAAGCTTTCTTT	CSASHARDRRTEAFF
-	TRBV13	TRBJ2-7	-	TGTGCCAGCAGCCCCGAGAGCGGATCCTACGAGCAGTACTTC	CASSPESGSYEQYF
-	TRBV11-2	TRBJ1-1	TRBD1	TGTGCCAGCAGCTCCTTTCTGGACAGGGTGAACACTGAAGCTTTCTTT	CASSSFLDRVNTEAFF
-	TRBV9	TRBJ2-2	TRBD1	TGTGCCAGCAGCGTACAGGGGGCGCGTACCGGGGAGCTGTTTTTT	CASSVQGARTGELFF
-	TRBV10-3	TRBJ2-3	TRBD2	TGTGCCATCAGTGACCGCGGGAGGGACACAGATACGCAGTATTTT	CAISDRGRDTDTQYF
-	TRBV28	TRBJ2-1	TRBD2	TGTGCCAGCAGTACGCGGGAGGGCCGGTACAATGAGCAGTTCTTC	CASSTREGRYNEQFF
-	TRBV29-1	TRBJ2-2	TRBD2	TGCAGCGTGGGACGGGAGGGCGGGGAGCTGTTTTTT	CSVGREGGELFF
-	TRBV11-2	TRBJ2-1	TRBD2	TGTGCCAGCAGCTTAGTGGCTAGCGGGAGAGAATCACATGAGCAGTTCTTC	CASSLVASGRESHEQFF
-	TRBV12-3/TRBV12-4	TRBJ1-2	-	TGTGCCAGCACGATCCTTTTAGTGGACGGGGATGGCTACACCTTC	CASTILLVDGDGYTF